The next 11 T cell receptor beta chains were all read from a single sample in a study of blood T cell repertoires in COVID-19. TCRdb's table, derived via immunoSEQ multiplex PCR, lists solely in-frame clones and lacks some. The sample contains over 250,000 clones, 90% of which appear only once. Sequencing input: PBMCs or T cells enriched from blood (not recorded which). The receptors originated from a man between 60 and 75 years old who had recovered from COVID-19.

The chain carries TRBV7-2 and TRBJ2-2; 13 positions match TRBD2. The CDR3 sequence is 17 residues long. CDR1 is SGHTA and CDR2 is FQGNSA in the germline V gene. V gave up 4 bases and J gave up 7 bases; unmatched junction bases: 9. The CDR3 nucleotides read TGTGCCAGCAGCTCGGGACTAGCGGGGCCCCCTCTCGGGGAGCTGTTTTTT. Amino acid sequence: CASSSGLAGPPLGELFF.

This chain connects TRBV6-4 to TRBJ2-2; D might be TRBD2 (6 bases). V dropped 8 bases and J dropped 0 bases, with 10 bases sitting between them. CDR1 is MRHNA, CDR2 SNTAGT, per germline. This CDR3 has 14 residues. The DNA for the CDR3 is TGTGCCAGCCGGGGGACGGCGAACACCGGGGAGCTGTTTTTT. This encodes CASRGTANTGELFF.

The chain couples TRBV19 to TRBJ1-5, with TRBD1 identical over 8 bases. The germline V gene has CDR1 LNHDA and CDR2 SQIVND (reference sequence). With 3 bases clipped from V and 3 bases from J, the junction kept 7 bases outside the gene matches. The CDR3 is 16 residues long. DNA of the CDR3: TGTGCCAGTAGTATTAGGACAGGGTATTACAATCAGCCCCAGCATTTT. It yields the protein CASSIRTGYYNQPQHF.

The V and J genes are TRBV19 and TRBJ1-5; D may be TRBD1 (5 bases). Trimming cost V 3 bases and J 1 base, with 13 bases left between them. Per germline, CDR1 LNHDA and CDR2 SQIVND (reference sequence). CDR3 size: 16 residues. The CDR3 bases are TGTGCCAGTAGTATCGGATCGGGGGTCAGCAATCAGCCCCAGCATTTT. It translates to CASSIGSGVSNQPQHF.

CDR3 in amino acids: CARRDRVSYEQYF. The CDR3 DNA reads as TGTGCCAGAAGGGACAGGGTCTCCTACGAGCAGTACTTC. The chain employs TRBV2 and TRBJ2-7, with 9 bases matching TRBD1. Germline values: CDR1 SNHLY, CDR2 FYNNEI. This CDR3 region has 13 residues. The J segment lost 0 bases and the V segment lost 9 bases, leaving 3 bases of the junction unmatched.

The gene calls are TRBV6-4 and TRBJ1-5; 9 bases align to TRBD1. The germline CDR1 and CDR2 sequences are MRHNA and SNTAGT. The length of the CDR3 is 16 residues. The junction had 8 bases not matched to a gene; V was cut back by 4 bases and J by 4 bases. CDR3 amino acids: CASSVPGTGLNQPQHF. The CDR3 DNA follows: TGTGCCAGCAGTGTTCCCGGGACAGGGCTGAATCAGCCCCAGCATTTT.

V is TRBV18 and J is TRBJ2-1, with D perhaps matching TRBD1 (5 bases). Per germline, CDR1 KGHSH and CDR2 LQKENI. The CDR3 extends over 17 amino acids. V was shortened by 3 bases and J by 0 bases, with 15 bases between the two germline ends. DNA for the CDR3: TGTGCCAGCTCACCTTCGACAGCCCTGAGCTCCTACAATGAGCAGTTCTTC. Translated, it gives CASSPSTALSSYNEQFF.

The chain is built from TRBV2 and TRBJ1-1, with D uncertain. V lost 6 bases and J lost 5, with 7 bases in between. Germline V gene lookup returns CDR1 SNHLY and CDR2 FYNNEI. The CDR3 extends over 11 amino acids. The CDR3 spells CASSLQTEAFF. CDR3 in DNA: TGTGCCAGCAGCTTACAAACTGAAGCTTTCTTT.

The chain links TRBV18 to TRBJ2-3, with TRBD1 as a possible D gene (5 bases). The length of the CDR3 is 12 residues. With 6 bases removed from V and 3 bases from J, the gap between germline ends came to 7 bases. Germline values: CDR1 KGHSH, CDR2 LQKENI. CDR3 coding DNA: TGTGCCAGCTCCCACAGGACAGATACGCAGTATTTT. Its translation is CASSHRTDTQYF.

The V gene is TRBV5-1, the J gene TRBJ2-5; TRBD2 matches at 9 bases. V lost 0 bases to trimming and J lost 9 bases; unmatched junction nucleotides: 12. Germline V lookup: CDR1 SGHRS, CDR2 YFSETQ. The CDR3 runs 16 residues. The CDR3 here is CASSLADSSAGGAQYF. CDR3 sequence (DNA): TGCGCCAGCAGCTTGGCGGATAGTAGCGCGGGAGGGGCCCAGTACTTC.

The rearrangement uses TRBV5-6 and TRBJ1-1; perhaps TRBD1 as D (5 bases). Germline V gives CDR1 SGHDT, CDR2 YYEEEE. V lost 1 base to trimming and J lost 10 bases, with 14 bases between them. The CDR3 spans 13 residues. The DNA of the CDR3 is TGTGCCAGCAGCTTGATCACTGGGGGAGGAGCTTTCTTT. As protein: CASSLITGGGAFF.